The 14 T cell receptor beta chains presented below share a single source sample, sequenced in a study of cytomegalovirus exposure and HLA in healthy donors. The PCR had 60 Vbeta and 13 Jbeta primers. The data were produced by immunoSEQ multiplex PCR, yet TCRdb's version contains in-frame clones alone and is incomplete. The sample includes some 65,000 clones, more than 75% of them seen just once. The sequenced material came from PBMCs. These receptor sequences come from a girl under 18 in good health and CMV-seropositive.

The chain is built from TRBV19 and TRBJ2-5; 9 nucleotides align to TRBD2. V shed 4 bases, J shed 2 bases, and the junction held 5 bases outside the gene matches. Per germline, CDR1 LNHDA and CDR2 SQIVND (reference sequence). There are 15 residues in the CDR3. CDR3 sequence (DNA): TGTGCCAGTAGTAAGCTAGCGGGACTTCAAGAGACCCAGTACTTC. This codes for CASSKLAGLQETQYF.

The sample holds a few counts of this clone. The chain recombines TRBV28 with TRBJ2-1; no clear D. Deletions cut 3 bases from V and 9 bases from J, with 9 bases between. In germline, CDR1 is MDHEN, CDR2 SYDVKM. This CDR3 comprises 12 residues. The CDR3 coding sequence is TGTGCCAGCAGTTTGGGCTCTCGTGAGCAGTTCTTC. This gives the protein CASSLGSREQFF.

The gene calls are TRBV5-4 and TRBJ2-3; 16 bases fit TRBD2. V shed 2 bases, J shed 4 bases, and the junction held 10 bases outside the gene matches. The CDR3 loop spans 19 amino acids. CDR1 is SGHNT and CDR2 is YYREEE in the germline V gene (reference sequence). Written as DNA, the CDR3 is TGTGCCAGCAGCTTATGGAACCTGGGACTAGCGGGGGGGCCAGATACGCAGTATTTT. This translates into CASSLWNLGLAGGPDTQYF.

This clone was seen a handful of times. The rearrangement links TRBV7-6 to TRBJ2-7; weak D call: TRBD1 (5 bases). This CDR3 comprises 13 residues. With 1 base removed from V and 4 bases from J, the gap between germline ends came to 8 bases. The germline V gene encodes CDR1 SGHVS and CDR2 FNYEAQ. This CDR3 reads CASSLGRVYEQYF. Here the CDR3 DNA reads TGTGCCAGCAGCTTAGGCAGGGTTTACGAGCAGTACTTC. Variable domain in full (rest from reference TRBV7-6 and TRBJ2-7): GAGVSQSPRYKVTKRGQDVALRCDPISGHVSLYWYRQALGQGPEFLTYFNYEAQQDKSGLPNDRFSAERPEGSISTLTIQRTEQRDSAMYRCASSLGRVYEQYFGPGTRLTVT.

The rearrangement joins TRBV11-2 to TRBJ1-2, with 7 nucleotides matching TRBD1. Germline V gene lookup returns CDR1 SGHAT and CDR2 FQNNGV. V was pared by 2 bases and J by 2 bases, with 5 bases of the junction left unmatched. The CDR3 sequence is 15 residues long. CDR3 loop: CASSLSATGNYGYTF. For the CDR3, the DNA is TGTGCCAGCAGCTTATCCGCGACAGGGAACTATGGCTACACCTTC.

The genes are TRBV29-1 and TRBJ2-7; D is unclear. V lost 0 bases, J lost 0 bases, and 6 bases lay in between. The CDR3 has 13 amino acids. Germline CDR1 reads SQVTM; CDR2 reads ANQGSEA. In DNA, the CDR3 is TGCAGCGTTGAAGATGGCAGCTCCTACGAGCAGTACTTC. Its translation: CSVEDGSSYEQYF.

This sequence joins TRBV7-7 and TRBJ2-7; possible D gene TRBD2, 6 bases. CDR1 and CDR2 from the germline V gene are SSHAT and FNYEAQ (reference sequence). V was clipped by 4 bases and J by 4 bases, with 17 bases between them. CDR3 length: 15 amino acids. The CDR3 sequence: CASSSLPGAAYEQYF. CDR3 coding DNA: TGTGCCAGCAGCTCCCTACCGGGAGCCGCATACGAGCAGTACTTC.

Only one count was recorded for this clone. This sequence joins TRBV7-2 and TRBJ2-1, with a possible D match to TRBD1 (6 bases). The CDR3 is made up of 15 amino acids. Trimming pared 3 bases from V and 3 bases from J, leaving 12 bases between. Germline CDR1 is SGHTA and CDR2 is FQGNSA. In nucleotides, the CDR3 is TGTGCCAGCAGCTTCACAGGGTATGGCTACAATGAGCAGTTCTTC. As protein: CASSFTGYGYNEQFF.

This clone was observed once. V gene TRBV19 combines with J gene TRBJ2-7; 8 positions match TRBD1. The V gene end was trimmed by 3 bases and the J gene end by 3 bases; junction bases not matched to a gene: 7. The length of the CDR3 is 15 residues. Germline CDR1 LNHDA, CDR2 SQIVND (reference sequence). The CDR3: CASSISGQGYYEQYF. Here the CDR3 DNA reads TGTGCCAGTAGTATTTCTGGACAGGGATACTACGAGCAGTACTTC.

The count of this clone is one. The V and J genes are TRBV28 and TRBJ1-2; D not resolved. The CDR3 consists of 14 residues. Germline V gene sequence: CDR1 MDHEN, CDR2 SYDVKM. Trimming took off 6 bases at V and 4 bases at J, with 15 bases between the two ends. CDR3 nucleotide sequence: TGTGCCAGCAGGCTAGACGGCCTTCTCTATGGCTACACCTTC. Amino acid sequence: CASRLDGLLYGYTF.

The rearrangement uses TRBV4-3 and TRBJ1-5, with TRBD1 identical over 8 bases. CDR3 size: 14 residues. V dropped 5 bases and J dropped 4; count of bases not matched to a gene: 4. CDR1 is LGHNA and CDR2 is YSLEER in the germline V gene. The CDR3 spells CASSARTGNQPQHF. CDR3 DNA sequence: TGCGCCAGCAGCGCCCGGACAGGGAATCAGCCCCAGCATTTT.

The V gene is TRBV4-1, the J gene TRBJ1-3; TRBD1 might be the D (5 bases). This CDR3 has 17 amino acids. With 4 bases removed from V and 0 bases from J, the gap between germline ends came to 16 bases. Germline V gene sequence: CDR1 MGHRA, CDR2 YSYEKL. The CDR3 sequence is CASSPPGQGSSGNTIYF. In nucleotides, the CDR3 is TGCGCCAGCAGCCCCCCCGGGCAGGGAAGCTCTGGAAACACCATATATTTT.

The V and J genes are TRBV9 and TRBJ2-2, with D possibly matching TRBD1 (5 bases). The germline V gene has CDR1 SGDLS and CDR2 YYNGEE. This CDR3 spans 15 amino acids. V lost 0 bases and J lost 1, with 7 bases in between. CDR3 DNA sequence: TGTGCCAGCAGCGTAGGGACACGGAACACCGGGGAGCTGTTTTTT. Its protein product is CASSVGTRNTGELFF.

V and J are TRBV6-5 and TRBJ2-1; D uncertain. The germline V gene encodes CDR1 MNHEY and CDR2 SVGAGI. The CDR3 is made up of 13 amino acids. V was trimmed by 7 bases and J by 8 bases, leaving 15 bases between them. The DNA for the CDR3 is TGTGCCAGCACCGGTGCGGTTGGTCATGAGCAGTTCTTC. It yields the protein CASTGAVGHEQFF.